Below, one T cell receptor (beta chain) is given with its context. Its antigen is unknown. Stated treatment: oral pan-JAK inhibitor, 5-10 mg twice daily. These data originate in a study of CD8+ T cells in alopecia areata. Study information: Administration of oral tofacitinib to treated patients was at 5 to 10 mg twice daily. Affected scalp percentage gauged treated patients' severity. Overall study results and limits: There was only one nonresponder, so it was unclear how baseline CD8+ expansion relates to response. Many expanded lesional clones stayed in scalp and blood while on tofacitinib.

cDNA serving as the sequencing template came from extracted, reverse transcribed RNA. Only in-frame clones appear in the TCRdb table, and some are missing; sequencing was by immunoSEQ multiplex PCR. The sample includes 90,000 to 150,000 clones, less than 75% of them seen just once. The germline V and J ends were trimmed by 3 bases and 4 bases, with 10 bases remaining between them. This CDR3 is 14 amino acids long. Germline V lookup: CDR1 MNHEY, CDR2 SMNVEV (reference sequence). The rearrangement links TRBV27 to TRBJ1-5; D is undetermined. The sequencing here drew on CD8+ T cells sorted from blood, taken at week 4, from a patient treated with tofacitinib. This TCR was sampled from a human donor with alopecia areata. The CDR3 coding sequence is TGTGCCAGCAGTTTGGGAAGCACAAATCAGCCCCAGCATTTT. Its translation: CASSLGSTNQPQHF.